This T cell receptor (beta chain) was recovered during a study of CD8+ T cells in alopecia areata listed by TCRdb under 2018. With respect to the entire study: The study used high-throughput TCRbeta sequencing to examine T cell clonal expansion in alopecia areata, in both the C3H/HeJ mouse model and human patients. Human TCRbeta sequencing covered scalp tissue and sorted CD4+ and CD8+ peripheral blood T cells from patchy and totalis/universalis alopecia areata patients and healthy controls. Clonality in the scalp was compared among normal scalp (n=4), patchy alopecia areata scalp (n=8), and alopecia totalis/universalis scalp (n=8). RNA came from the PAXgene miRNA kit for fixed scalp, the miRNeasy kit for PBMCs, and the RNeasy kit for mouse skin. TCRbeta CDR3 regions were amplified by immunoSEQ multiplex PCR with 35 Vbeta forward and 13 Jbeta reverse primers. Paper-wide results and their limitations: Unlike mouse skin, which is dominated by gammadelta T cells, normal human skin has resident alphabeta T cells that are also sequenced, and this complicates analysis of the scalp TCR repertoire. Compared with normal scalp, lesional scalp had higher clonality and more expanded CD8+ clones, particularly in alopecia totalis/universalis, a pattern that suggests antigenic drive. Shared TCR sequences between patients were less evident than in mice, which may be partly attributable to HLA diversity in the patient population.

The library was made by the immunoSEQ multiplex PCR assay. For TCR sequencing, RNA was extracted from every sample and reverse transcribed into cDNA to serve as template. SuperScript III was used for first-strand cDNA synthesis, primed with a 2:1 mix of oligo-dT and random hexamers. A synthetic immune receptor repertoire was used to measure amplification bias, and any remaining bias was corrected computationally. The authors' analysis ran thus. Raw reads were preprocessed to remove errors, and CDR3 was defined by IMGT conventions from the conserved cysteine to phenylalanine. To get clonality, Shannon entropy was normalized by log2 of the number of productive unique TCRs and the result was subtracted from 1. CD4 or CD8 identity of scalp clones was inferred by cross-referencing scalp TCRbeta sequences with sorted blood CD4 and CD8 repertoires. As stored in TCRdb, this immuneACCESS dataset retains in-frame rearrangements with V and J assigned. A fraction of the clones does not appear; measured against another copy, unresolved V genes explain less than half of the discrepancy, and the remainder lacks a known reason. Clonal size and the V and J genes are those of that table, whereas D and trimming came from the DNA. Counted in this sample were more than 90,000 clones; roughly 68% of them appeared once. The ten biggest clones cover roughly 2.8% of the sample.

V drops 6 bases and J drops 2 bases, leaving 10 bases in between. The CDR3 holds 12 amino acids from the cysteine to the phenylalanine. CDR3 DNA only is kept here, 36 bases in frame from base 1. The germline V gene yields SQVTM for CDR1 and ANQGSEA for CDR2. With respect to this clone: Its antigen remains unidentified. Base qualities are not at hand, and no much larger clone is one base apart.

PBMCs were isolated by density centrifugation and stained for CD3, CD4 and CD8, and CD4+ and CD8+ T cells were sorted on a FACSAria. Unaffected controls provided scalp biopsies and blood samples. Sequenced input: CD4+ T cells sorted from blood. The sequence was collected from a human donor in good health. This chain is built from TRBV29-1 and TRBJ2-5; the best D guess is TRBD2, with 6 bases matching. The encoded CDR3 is CSVGSRQETQYF. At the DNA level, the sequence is TGCAGCGTCGGGAGCAGACAAGAGACCCAGTACTTC.